A selection of T cell receptor beta chains follows, all from one sample in a study of CD4+ T cells in melanoma. The assay was immunoSEQ multiplex PCR, and TCRdb's table has in-frame clones only and misses some. The table shows approximately 9,500 clones, with about three quarters occurring only once. Sequences were obtained from cells from a culture (not recorded whether cultured in vitro). The origin of the receptors is a human donor with melanoma. Both conserved end residues are part of each CDR3. The order of the fields is D gene, clone size, V gene, CDR3 length, J gene, CDR3 DNA, CDR3 protein. The D gene is left open where the match is weak. For some rows the clone size is stated as once, few or many, or as a class when expanded; others skip it.

>.|.|TRBV9|14|TRBJ1-1
TGTGCCAGCAGCTTTTGGCCCATGAACACTGAAGCTTTCTTT
CASSFWPMNTEAFF
>TRBD1|.|TRBV19|17|TRBJ1-5
TGTGCCAGTATTGGGAGGGCCGACAGGGCGGAAGAGGGGCCCCAGCATTTT
CASIGRADRAEEGPQHF
>.|few|TRBV7-7|13|TRBJ2-3
TGTGCCAGCAGCTTAGCGCGAAGGGATACGCAGTATTTT
CASSLARRDTQYF
>.|.|TRBV5-4|18|TRBJ1-2
TGTGCCAGCAGCTTGGAGATACGAACCCTGACGGCTAACTATGGCTACACCTTC
CASSLEIRTLTANYGYTF
>.|.|TRBV3-1/TRBV3-2|14|TRBJ1-1
TGTGCCAGCAGCCAAGGGGGGATTGCGACTGAAGCTTTCTTT
CASSQGGIATEAFF
>.|.|TRBV29-1|14|TRBJ2-1
TGCAGCGTTGAAGTCGAGGGCTGGGGCGGTGAGCAGTTCTTC
CSVEVEGWGGEQFF
>.|.|TRBV18|15|TRBJ2-7
TGTGCCAGCTCACCTGCACAGGGTGCCCCCTACGAGCAGTACTTC
CASSPAQGAPYEQYF
>.|.|TRBV7-6|18|TRBJ1-1
TGTGCCAGCTCCGCCCCGGGGGCCGAGGGATTAATGAACACTGAAGCTTTCTTT
CASSAPGAEGLMNTEAFF
>TRBD1|.|TRBV5-1|14|TRBJ2-7
TGCGCCAGCAGCTCGGGACAGGCCGTCTACGAGCAGTACTTC
CASSSGQAVYEQYF
>.|.|TRBV5-1|15|TRBJ2-7
TGCGCCAGCAGCTTGGGACCTACAGAAACCTACGAGCAGTACTTC
CASSLGPTETYEQYF
>.|.|TRBV15|12|TRBJ2-2
TGTGCCACCAGCAGGAACACCGGGGAGCTGTTTTTT
CATSRNTGELFF
>.|.|TRBV18|13|TRBJ2-7
TGTGCCAGCTCGCCGGGACTTGAGAAGGAGCAGTACTTC
CASSPGLEKEQYF
>.|.|TRBV27|14|TRBJ1-2
TGTGCCAGCAGTTTATCGGGGAGGGACTATGGCTACACCTTC
CASSLSGRDYGYTF
>.|.|TRBV5-5|14|TRBJ1-2
TGTGCCAGCAGCTTATCCAACAGCAACTATGGCTACACCTTC
CASSLSNSNYGYTF
>.|.|TRBV7-3|13|TRBJ2-3
TGTGCCAGCAGCTTATTGGGGGGCGATACGCAGTATTTT
CASSLLGGDTQYF
>TRBD1|.|TRBV19|12|TRBJ1-2
TGTGCCAGTAGTATGACAGGGGAGTCCTACACCTTC
CASSMTGESYTF
>.|.|TRBV2|13|TRBJ1-1
TGTGCCAGCAGAAAGCGTCTCGGCTACGAAGCTTTCTTT
CASRKRLGYEAFF
>.|once|TRBV5-1|15|TRBJ1-3
TGCGCCAGCAGCTTGGTCGGGGTTCCGGGAAACACCATATATTTT
CASSLVGVPGNTIYF
>.|medium-sized|TRBV13|12|TRBJ2-1
TGTGCCAGCAGCTTTGGAGTTGTGGAGCAGTTCTTC
CASSFGVVEQFF
>.|few|TRBV2|11|TRBJ2-7
TGTGCCAGCAAACGCGAGTACGAGCAGTACTTC
CASKREYEQYF
>.|.|TRBV30|14|TRBJ2-3
TGTGCCTGGAGTGTGGCAAGGAACACAGATACGCAGTATTTT
CAWSVARNTDTQYF
>TRBD1|.|TRBV7-9|19|TRBJ2-7
TGTGCCAGCAGCTTCCCCCCTCAGGGCACAGGGGGTAACTCCTACGAGCAGTACTTC
CASSFPPQGTGGNSYEQYF
>.|.|TRBV19|14|TRBJ1-2
TGTGCCAGTAGTTGGTCAGGGGACGACTATGGCTACACCTTC
CASSWSGDDYGYTF
>.|.|TRBV10-3|15|TRBJ2-3
TGTGCCATCAAGGATGGGCAGGGGTACACAGATACGCAGTATTTT
CAIKDGQGYTDTQYF
>.|few|TRBV18|13|TRBJ1-2
TGTGCCAGCTCACCAACTCCAGACAGCGGCTACACCTTC
CASSPTPDSGYTF
>.|.|TRBV5-1|14|TRBJ2-7
TGCGCCAGCAGCTTGGTTGCAGCTTCCTACGAGCAGTACTTC
CASSLVAASYEQYF
>.|few|TRBV5-4|14|TRBJ1-3
TGTGCCAGCAGGCTAGGGGGGCCTGGAAACACCATATATTTT
CASRLGGPGNTIYF
>.|.|TRBV6-5|15|TRBJ2-3
TGTGCCAGCGCAAACAGGGACCCCGCCGCAGATACGCAGTATTTT
CASANRDPAADTQYF
>TRBD1|.|TRBV7-3|14|TRBJ2-3
TGTGCCAGCTCGAGGGACAGCTCCACAGATACGCAGTATTTT
CASSRDSSTDTQYF
>.|.|TRBV4-2|12|TRBJ2-3
TGTGCCAGCAGCCCAGAGGGCCGGACGCAGTATTTT
CASSPEGRTQYF
>.|.|TRBV6-5|15|TRBJ2-7
TGTGCCAGCAGTTACGGCGGAGGGGGATTCTACGAGCAGTACTTC
CASSYGGGGFYEQYF
>.|few|TRBV3-1/TRBV3-2|15|TRBJ2-3
TGTGCCAGCGGGGGGGGCCCCAACATCCCAGATACGCAGTATTTT
CASGGGPNIPDTQYF
>TRBD1|.|TRBV25-1|12|TRBJ2-1
TGTGCCAGCAGCAAGACAGGGAATGAGCAGTTCTTC
CASSKTGNEQFF
>.|.|TRBV30|13|TRBJ1-2
TGTGCCTGGAACAGGGCTCTCTCTCGCGGCTACACCTTC
CAWNRALSRGYTF
>.|.|TRBV13|15|TRBJ2-3
TGTGCCAGCAGCCAGTCGGGGTTTCGCACAGATACGCAGTATTTT
CASSQSGFRTDTQYF
>TRBD2|.|TRBV27|16|TRBJ2-2
TGTGCCAGCAGTTTTTGGAGTAGCGGGGGGCCCGCGGAGCTGTTTTTT
CASSFWSSGGPAELFF
>TRBD2|.|TRBV15|17|TRBJ2-3
TGTGCCACCAGCAGGACCATGACTAGCGGGGGGGTACATACGCAGTATTTT
CATSRTMTSGGVHTQYF
>.|.|TRBV6-5|13|TRBJ2-2
TGTGCCAGCAGTTACGACGGAAACGGGGAGCTGTTTTTT
CASSYDGNGELFF
>.|.|TRBV27|13|TRBJ2-5
TGTGCCAGCACCCCACGAAACCAAGAGACCCAGTACTTC
CASTPRNQETQYF
>.|.|TRBV2|13|TRBJ1-2
TGTGCCAGCGCAGTGTTAGCTAACTATGGCTACACCTTC
CASAVLANYGYTF
>.|.|TRBV7-2|12|TRBJ1-1
TGTGCCAGCAGCTTGAGGGTTGGTGAAGCTTTCTTT
CASSLRVGEAFF
>.|.|TRBV5-1|13|TRBJ2-3
TGCGCCAGCAGCCCCGGAAGGATCGATACGCAGTATTTT
CASSPGRIDTQYF
>TRBD2|.|TRBV7-9|14|TRBJ2-5
TGTGCCAGCACCTATAGCGGGGCAGGAAAGACCCAGTACTTC
CASTYSGAGKTQYF
>.|.|TRBV10-3|17|TRBJ1-1
TGTGCCATCAGTGAGTCTAGAGGACTCCTTGGGAGCACTGAAGCTTTCTTT
CAISESRGLLGSTEAFF
>.|.|TRBV11-2|13|TRBJ1-3
TGTGCCAGCAGCTTTACCTCTGGAAACACCATATATTTT
CASSFTSGNTIYF
>.|.|TRBV18|17|TRBJ1-2
TGTGCCAGCTCACCAATGACAGGTGAACCTGCTTCCTATGGCTACACCTTC
CASSPMTGEPASYGYTF
>TRBD1|few|TRBV5-4|15|TRBJ2-7
TGTGCCAGCAGCCAAGGGACAGGGGGCCCACGAGAGCAGTACTTC
CASSQGTGGPREQYF
>.|.|TRBV7-9|12|TRBJ1-2
TGTGCCAGCAGCCCTGAGGGCAGGGACTGCACCTTC
CASSPEGRDCTF
>.|.|TRBV6-4|13|TRBJ2-3
TGTGCCAGCAGTCGCAGGGAAGGGGATACGCAGTATTTT
CASSRREGDTQYF
>.|.|TRBV7-9|15|TRBJ2-1
TGTGCCAGCAGCTTGAGGGACTTCCCCTACAATGAGCAGTTCTTC
CASSLRDFPYNEQFF
>.|.|TRBV30|11|TRBJ1-2
TGTGCCTCCTCGATTGGAAGGGGCTACACCTTC
CASSIGRGYTF
>TRBD1|.|TRBV30|15|TRBJ1-5
TGTGCCTGGGGGGCGTTGGGACAGGGTACGTGGCCCCAGCATTTT
CAWGALGQGTWPQHF
>TRBD1|.|TRBV5-1|15|TRBJ2-1
TGCGCCAGCAGCTTGGACGGACAGGGGACGAATGAGCAGTTCTTC
CASSLDGQGTNEQFF
>.|.|TRBV6-5|15|TRBJ1-2
TGTGCCAGCAGTTACTCGCCCCAGCCGAGCTATGGCTACACCTTC
CASSYSPQPSYGYTF